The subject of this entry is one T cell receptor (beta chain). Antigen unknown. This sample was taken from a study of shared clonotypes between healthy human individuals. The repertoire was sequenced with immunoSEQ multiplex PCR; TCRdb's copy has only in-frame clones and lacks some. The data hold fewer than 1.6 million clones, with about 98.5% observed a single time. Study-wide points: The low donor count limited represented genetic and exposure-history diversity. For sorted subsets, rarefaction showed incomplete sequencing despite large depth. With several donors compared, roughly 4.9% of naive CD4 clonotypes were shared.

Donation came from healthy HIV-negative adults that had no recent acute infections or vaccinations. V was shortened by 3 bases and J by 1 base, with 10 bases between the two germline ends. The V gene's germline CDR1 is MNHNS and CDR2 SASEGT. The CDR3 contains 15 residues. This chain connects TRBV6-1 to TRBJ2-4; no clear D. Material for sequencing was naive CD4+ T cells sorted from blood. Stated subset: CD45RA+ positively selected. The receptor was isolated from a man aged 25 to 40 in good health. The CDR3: CASSDSPMAKNIQYF. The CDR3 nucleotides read TGTGCCAGCAGTGACTCGCCCATGGCCAAAAACATTCAGTACTTC.